Below, 3 T cell receptor beta chains from the same sample are listed, as sequenced in a study of blood T cell repertoires in COVID-19. Clones were read by immunoSEQ multiplex PCR, and TCRdb kept only the in-frame ones, dropping some. The table lists some 400,000 clones, roughly 86% of them singletons. Sequences were obtained from peripheral blood. The receptors shown here come from a human donor in a cohort sampled during active COVID-19.

The J gene is TRBJ2-2, the V gene TRBV29-1; TRBD2 might be the D (6 bases). V gave up 7 bases and J gave up 4 bases, with 7 bases separating them. The CDR3 sequence is 11 residues long. CDR1 SQVTM and CDR2 ANQGSEA come from the germline V gene. CDR3 region: CSAAGTGELFF. The CDR3 nucleotides are TGCAGCGCAGCGGGCACCGGGGAGCTGTTTTTT.

The chain recombines TRBV6-6 with TRBJ2-3; 11 bases are shared with TRBD2. This CDR3 region has 17 residues. V lost 5 bases and J lost 0; bases outside the gene matches: 7. Germline values: CDR1 MNHNY, CDR2 SVGAGI (reference sequence). The CDR3 loop is CASSPGTSGSSTDTQYF. The CDR3 DNA is TGTGCCAGCAGTCCCGGGACTAGCGGCTCTAGCACAGATACGCAGTATTTT.

The chain links TRBV30 to TRBJ1-6; D possibly corresponds to TRBD1 (5 bases). The V end lost 2 bases, the J end lost 8 bases, and 7 bases lay between the germline ends. The CDR3 contains 12 residues. Germline V CDR1 and CDR2: GTSNPN, SVGIG (reference sequence). CDR3 sequence reads: CAWSRGYSPLHF. CDR3 nucleotide sequence: TGTGCCTGGAGTAGGGGCTATTCACCCCTCCACTTT.